This T cell receptor (beta chain) originates from a study of beta chain features in type 1 diabetes. As for this clone: Its antigen remains unidentified.

Expressed TCRB transcripts were sequenced because the isolated RNA had all been reverse transcribed beforehand. Data came from immunoSEQ multiplex PCR; TCRdb stores just in-frame clones and leaves some out. The repertoire holds some 250,000 clones, around 9.9% seen once, with about 0.018% in the top ten. Study-wide points: Moderate yet significant TCRB CDR3 shortening was seen in Type 1 diabetes patients in all four CD4+ subsets. Sequencing of cDNA might inflate the share of cells that strongly express TCR.

Sorting based on CD45RO/CCR7/CD25/CD127/CD95/CD27 separated CD4+ naive, central memory, regulatory and stem cell-like memory cells. The germline gives CDR1 SGDLS, CDR2 YYNGEE. V shed 0 bases and J shed 4 bases, with 14 bases lying between them. This CDR3 contains 17 residues. This sequence joins TRBV9 and TRBJ2-6; weak D call: TRBD2 (5 bases). The sequenced sample consisted of naive CD4+ T cells from blood. This clonotype was sampled from a man aged 30 to 45 with type 1 diabetes. CDR3 nucleotide sequence: TGTGCCAGCAGCGTAGAACTAGTCCTAGGGGGGGCCAACGTCCTGACTTTC. It codes for CASSVELVLGGANVLTF.